Sequencing of this T cell receptor beta chain was carried out in a study of CD4 and CD8 cells across lung adenocarcinoma regions. TCRdb reprocessed the PCR reads via MiXCR and lists one record per CDR3 protein. This sample has 3,000 to 4,000 distinct CDR3 sequences, with about 67% found just once. Germline V CDR1 and CDR2: MNHEY, SMNVEV (reference sequence). The CDR3 extends over 16 amino acids. J lost 7 bases, V lost 5 bases, and 12 bases had no gene match. Donors had localized lung adenocarcinoma, a non-small cell lung cancer. Sequenced: CD4+ T cells from the margin of a lung tumor. This chain uses TRBV27 with TRBJ2-1; 9 bases align to TRBD1. This receptor was identified in a male donor with lung adenocarcinoma. The CD4 and CD8 labels of this study may be unreliable. CDR3 sequence reads: CASSRTGELLGNEQFF. The CDR3 nucleotides are TGTGCCAGCAGTCGGACAGGGGAACTCCTCGGGAATGAGCAGTTCTTC.